This TCR beta chain derives from a study of cytomegalovirus exposure and HLA in healthy donors. Findings of the study overall: TCR beta V segments were, for the most part, productive about 87% or about 30% of the time in an earlier analysis.

Researchers ran the PCR with 60 Vbeta and 13 Jbeta primers. Produced via immunoSEQ multiplex PCR; TCRdb's table is partial and in-frame only. Of about 160,000 clones listed, 80% to 90% are singletons. The CDR3 runs to 16 residues. V lost 6 bases, J lost 0 bases, and 10 bases stayed unmatched. Germline CDR1 reads SNHLY; CDR2 reads FYNNEI. With respect to this clone: Antigen unknown.

V and J are TRBV2 and TRBJ2-7, with 8 bases matching TRBD1. The sequence was obtained from a male donor in good health and CMV-seronegative. The sequenced sample consisted of PBMCs. CDR3 residues: CASSGRTGPFSYEQYF. The CDR3 DNA reads TGTGCCAGCAGCGGGCGGACAGGGCCATTCTCCTACGAGCAGTACTTC.